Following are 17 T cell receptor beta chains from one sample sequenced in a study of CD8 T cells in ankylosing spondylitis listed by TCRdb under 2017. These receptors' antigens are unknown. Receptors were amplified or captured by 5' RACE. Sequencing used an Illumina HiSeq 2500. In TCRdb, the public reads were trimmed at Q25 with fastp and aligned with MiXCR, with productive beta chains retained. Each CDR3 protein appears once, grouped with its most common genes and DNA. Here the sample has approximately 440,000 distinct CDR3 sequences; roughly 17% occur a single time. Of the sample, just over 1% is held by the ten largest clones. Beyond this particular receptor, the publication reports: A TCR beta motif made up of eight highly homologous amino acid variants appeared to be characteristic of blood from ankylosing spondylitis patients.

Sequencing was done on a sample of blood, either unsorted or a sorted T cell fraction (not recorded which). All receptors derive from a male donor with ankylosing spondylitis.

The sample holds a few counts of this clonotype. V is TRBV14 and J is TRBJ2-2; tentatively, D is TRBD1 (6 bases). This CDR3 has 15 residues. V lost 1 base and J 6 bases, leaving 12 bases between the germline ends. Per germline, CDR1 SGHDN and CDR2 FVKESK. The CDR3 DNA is TGTGCCAGCAGCCAAGGAGGACAGTACGCCGGGGAGCTGTTTTTT. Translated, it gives CASSQGGQYAGELFF. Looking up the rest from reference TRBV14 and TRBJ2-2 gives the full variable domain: EAGVTQFPSHSVIEKGQTVTLRCDPISGHDNLYWYRRVMGKEIKFLLHFVKESKQDESGMPNNRFLAERTGGTYSTLKVQPAELEDSGVYFCASSQGGQYAGELFFGEGSRLTVL.

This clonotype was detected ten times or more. CDR3 region: CSARIGGRETQYF. CDR3 sequence (DNA): TGCAGTGCTAGAATCGGGGGCCGGGAGACCCAGTACTTC. V and J are TRBV20-1 and TRBJ2-5; perhaps D is TRBD1 or TRBD2 (6 bases each). This CDR3 spans 13 amino acids. The germline gives CDR1 DFQATT, CDR2 SNEGSKA (reference sequence). V was shortened by 2 bases and J by 5 bases, with 12 bases between the two germline ends.

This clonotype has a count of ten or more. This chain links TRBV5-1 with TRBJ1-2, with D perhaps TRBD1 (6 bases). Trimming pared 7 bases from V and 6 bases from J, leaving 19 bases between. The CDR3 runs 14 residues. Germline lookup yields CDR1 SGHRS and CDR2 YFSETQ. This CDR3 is CASGTGFPADGYTF. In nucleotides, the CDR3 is TGCGCCAGCGGAACAGGGTTCCCGGCGGATGGCTACACCTTC.

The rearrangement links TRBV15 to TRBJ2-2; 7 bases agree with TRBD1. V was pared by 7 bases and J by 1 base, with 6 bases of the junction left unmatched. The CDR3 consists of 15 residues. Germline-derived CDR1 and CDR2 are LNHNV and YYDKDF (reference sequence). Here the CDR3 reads CATTPGGGNTGELFF. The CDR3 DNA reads TGTGCCACCACCCCAGGGGGTGGGAACACCGGGGAGCTGTTTTTT.

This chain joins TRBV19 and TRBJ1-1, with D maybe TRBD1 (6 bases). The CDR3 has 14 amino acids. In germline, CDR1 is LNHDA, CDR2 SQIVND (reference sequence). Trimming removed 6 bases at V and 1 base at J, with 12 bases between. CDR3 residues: CASRADSTNTEAFF. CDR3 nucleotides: TGTGCCAGTAGAGCGGACAGCACGAACACTGAAGCTTTCTTT. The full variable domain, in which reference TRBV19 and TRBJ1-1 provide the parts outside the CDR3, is DGGITQSPKYLFRKEGQNVTLSCEQNLNHDAMYWYRQDPGQGLRLIYYSQIVNDFQKGDIAEGYSVSREKKESFPLTVTSAQKNPTAFYLCASRADSTNTEAFFGQGTRLTVV.

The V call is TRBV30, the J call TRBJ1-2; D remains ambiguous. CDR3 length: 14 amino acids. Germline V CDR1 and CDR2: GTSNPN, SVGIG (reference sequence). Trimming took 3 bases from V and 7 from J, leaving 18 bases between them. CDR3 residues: CAWRFGQAYGGYTF. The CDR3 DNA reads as TGTGCCTGGAGGTTTGGCCAGGCATATGGTGGCTACACCTTC.

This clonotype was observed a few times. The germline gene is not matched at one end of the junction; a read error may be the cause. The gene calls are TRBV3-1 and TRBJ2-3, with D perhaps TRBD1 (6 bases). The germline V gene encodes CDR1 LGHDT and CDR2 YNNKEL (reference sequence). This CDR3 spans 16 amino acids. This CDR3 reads CASSQAGQGSGDTQYF. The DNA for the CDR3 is TGTGCCAGCAGCCAAGCTGGGCAGGGGAGTGGAGATACACAGTATTTT.

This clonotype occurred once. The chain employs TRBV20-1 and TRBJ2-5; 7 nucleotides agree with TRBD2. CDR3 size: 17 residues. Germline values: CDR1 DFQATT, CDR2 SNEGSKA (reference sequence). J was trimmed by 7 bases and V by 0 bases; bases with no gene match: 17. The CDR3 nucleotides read TGCAGTGCTAGAGATGAACGCGGGAGCGGCGGGAGTGGGACCCAGTACTTC. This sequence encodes CSARDERGSGGSGTQYF.

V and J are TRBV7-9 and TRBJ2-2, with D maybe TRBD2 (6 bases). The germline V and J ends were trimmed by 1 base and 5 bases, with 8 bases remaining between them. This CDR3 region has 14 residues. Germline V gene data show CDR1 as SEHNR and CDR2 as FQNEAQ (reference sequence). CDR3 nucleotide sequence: TGTGCCAGCAGCTTAGAGGCGGGGACCGGGGAGCTGTTTTTT. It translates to CASSLEAGTGELFF.

Here the CDR3 reads CASSLRREHEQYF. CDR3 sequence (DNA): TGCGCCAGCAGCTTGAGAAGGGAGCACGAGCAGTACTTC. This chain links TRBV5-1 with TRBJ2-7; D might be TRBD2 (5 bases). Germline lookup yields CDR1 SGHRS and CDR2 YFSETQ. V was shortened by 1 base and J by 5 bases, with 10 bases between the two germline ends. CDR3 length equals 13 residues.

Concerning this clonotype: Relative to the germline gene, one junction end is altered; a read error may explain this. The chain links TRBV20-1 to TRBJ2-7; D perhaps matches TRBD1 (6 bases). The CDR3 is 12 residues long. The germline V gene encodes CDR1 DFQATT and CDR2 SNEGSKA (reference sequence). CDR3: CSAREGVYEQYF. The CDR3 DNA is TGCAGTGCTCGAGAGGGGGTCTACGAGCAGTACTTC.

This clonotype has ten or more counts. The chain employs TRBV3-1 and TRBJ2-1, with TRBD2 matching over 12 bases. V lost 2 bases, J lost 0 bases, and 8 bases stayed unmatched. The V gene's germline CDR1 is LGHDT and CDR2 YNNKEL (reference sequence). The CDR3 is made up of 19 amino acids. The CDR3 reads CASSQRELAGGSSYNEQFF. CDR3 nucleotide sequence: TGTGCCAGCAGCCAAAGGGAACTAGCGGGGGGCAGCTCCTACAATGAGCAGTTCTTC.

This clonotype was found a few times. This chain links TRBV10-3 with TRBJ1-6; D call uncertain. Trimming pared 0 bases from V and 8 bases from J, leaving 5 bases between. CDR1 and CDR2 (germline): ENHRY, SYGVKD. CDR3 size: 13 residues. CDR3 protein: CAISESGYSPLHF. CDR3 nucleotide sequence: TGTGCCATCAGTGAGTCGGGTTATTCACCCCTCCACTTT.

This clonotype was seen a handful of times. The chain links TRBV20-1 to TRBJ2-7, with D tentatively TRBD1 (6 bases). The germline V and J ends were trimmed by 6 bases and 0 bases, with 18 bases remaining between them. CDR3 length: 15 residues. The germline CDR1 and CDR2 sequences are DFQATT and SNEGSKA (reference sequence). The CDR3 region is CSAGIGTSGSYEQYF. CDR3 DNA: TGCAGTGCAGGGATCGGGACATCGGGCTCCTACGAGCAGTACTTC.

CDR3 sequence: CASSLGPAGDEQFF. DNA of the CDR3: TGTGCCAGCAGCTTAGGTCCAGCGGGAGATGAGCAGTTCTTC. The chain recombines TRBV11-2 with TRBJ2-1; 8 bases are shared with TRBD2. The J segment lost 8 bases and the V segment lost 1 base, leaving 4 bases of the junction unmatched. CDR3 length equals 14 residues. Germline-derived CDR1 and CDR2 are SGHAT and FQNNGV.

This CDR3 is CASSFTQGMNTEAFF. In nucleotides, the CDR3 is TGCGCCAGCAGCTTTACCCAGGGGATGAACACTGAAGCTTTCTTT. The chain joins TRBV5-1 to TRBJ1-1; possibly TRBD1 for D (6 bases). V lost 2 bases, J lost 0 bases, and 11 bases lay in between. This CDR3 is built from 15 residues. Germline-derived CDR1 and CDR2 are SGHRS and YFSETQ.

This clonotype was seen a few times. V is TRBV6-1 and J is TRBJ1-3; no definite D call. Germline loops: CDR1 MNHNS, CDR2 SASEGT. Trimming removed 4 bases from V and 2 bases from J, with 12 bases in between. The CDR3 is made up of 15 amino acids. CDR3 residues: CASSVHRAAGNTIYF. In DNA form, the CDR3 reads TGTGCCAGCAGTGTTCACCGAGCGGCTGGAAACACCATATATTTT.